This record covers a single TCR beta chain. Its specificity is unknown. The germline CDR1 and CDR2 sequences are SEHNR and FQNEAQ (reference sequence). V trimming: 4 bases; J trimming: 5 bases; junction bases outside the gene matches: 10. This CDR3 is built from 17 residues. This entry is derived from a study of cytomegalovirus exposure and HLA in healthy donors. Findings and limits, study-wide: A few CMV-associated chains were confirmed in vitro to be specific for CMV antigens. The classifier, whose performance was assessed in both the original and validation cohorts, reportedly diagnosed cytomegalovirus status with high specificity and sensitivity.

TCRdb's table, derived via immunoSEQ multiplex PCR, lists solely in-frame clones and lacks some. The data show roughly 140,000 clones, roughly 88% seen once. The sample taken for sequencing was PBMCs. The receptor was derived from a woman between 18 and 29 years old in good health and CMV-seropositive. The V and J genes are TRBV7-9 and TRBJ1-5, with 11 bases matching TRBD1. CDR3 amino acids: CASSSGQGAKGDQPQHF. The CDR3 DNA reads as TGTGCCAGCAGCTCAGGACAGGGGGCGAAGGGGGATCAGCCCCAGCATTTT.